A selection of T cell receptor beta chains follows, all from one sample in a study of shared clonotypes between healthy human individuals. Using immunoSEQ multiplex PCR, the repertoire was profiled, and TCRdb retains in-frame clones only, with some absent. In the table there are 550,000 to 850,000 clones, around 74% of which are singletons. Sequencing used memory CD4+ T cells sorted from blood. These receptor sequences come from a woman between 25 and 40 years old in good health. CDR3s include the opening cysteine and the closing phenylalanine or tryptophan. The D gene is left open where the match is weak. Where a row states a size, it is once, few, many or the class of an expanded clone; other rows omit it.

cdr3_nt,cdr3_aa,j_call,cdr3_length,d_call,clone_size,v_call
TGTGCCAGCAGACCGGCGGGTTTGAACACTGAAGCTTTCTTT,CASRPAGLNTEAFF,TRBJ1-1,14,-,-,TRBV28
TGCGCCAGCAGCGGATTGACGGATTCACCCCTCCACTTT,CASSGLTDSPLHF,TRBJ1-6,13,-,-,TRBV5-1
TGTGCCAGCAGCGTAGGTCCGGGAGGGAACTACGGGCAGTACTTC,CASSVGPGGNYGQYF,TRBJ2-7,15,TRBD2,once,TRBV9
TGTGCCAGCAGACTTTCCGGGGGTAACACCGGGGAGCTGTTTTTT,CASRLSGGNTGELFF,TRBJ2-2,15,-,-,TRBV2
TGTGCCAGCAGCTTGGGTATAGTGTTCTACAATGAGCAGTTCTTC,CASSLGIVFYNEQFF,TRBJ2-1,15,-,-,TRBV5-5
TGTGCCAGCAGGCCCGGGACTGGGAGCTCCTACGAGCAGTACTTC,CASRPGTGSSYEQYF,TRBJ2-7,15,-,-,TRBV6-6
TGTGCCAGCAGTTACTCGAAACTACAACAAGAGACCCAGTACTTC,CASSYSKLQQETQYF,TRBJ2-5,15,-,-,TRBV6-5
TGCGCCAGCAGTCGGACAGGGGATGAAAAACTGTTTTTT,CASSRTGDEKLFF,TRBJ1-4,13,TRBD1,-,TRBV10-2
TGCGCCAGCAGCCAATGGTATCCGGGACGGGATAACACCGGGGAGCTGTTTTTT,CASSQWYPGRDNTGELFF,TRBJ2-2,18,-,-,TRBV4-1
TGTGCCAGCAGGCCCGTCGGAGAGACCCAGTACTTC,CASRPVGETQYF,TRBJ2-5,12,-,-,TRBV28
TGTGCCAGCAGTAACGGGCAGGGGGTCACTGAAGCTTTCTTT,CASSNGQGVTEAFF,TRBJ1-1,14,TRBD1,-,TRBV6-1
TGTGCCAGTAGTATGTTCGGCGGGAGAACGAAGGAGCAGTACTTC,CASSMFGGRTKEQYF,TRBJ2-7,15,TRBD2,-,TRBV19
TGTGCCAGCAGTGGATCGGACAGGGGGCTTGACGAGCAGTACTTC,CASSGSDRGLDEQYF,TRBJ2-7,15,TRBD1,-,TRBV2
TGCAGCGTTGCTGGGCTAGCTGCTACCGGGGAGCTGTTTTTT,CSVAGLAATGELFF,TRBJ2-2,14,-,-,TRBV29-1
TGCAGCGCCGCAGACAGGGGGATGAACACTGAAGCTTTCTTT,CSAADRGMNTEAFF,TRBJ1-1,14,TRBD1,few,TRBV29-1
TGTGCCAGTACTACAAGCGGGACCAACCGGTTGGGTATCGCTACGCAGTATTTT,CASTTSGTNRLGIATQYF,TRBJ2-3,18,TRBD2,few,TRBV19
TGTGCCAGCAGCCCACGTCCCGGGACAGGGTTGGGGTACCAAGAGACCCAGTACTTC,CASSPRPGTGLGYQETQYF,TRBJ2-5,19,TRBD1,once,TRBV9
TGTGCCAGCATTCCGAATTCAGGGAAGGCGGGTCAGCCCCAGCATTTT,CASIPNSGKAGQPQHF,TRBJ1-5,16,-,-,TRBV11-2
TGTGCCAGCAGTAAGCCGTCTAGCGGGAATTTGTATACGCAGTATTTT,CASSKPSSGNLYTQYF,TRBJ2-3,16,TRBD2,-,TRBV27
TGCGCCAGCAGGTCAACAGGCGCACCGAACACTGAAGCTTTCTTT,CASRSTGAPNTEAFF,TRBJ1-1,15,-,-,TRBV10-2
TGTGCCATCAGTGAGGTCTTGGGTAGTAGCAATGAGCAGTTCTTC,CAISEVLGSSNEQFF,TRBJ2-1,15,-,-,TRBV10-3
TGTGCCAGCAGCTCCGTGCGGGCTTCCTACAATGAGCAGTTCTTC,CASSSVRASYNEQFF,TRBJ2-1,15,-,-,TRBV11-2
TGCGCCAGCAGCATATCGGGACAGAACACAGATACGCAGTATTTT,CASSISGQNTDTQYF,TRBJ2-3,15,TRBD1,-,TRBV5-1
TGCGCCAGCAGCGGAGGACAGGGAATATCCTACGAGCAGTACTTC,CASSGGQGISYEQYF,TRBJ2-7,15,TRBD1,once,TRBV10-1
TGTGCCAGTAGTAGGACTAGCGCAAACAATGAGCAGTTCTTC,CASSRTSANNEQFF,TRBJ2-1,14,TRBD2,-,TRBV19
TGTGCCAGCCTCATGGGACCAATCGACGAGCAGTACTTC,CASLMGPIDEQYF,TRBJ2-7,13,-,-,TRBV7-9
TGTGCCAGCAGTTTAGCGACACAGGGATCCGGGGAGCTGTTTTTT,CASSLATQGSGELFF,TRBJ2-2,15,-,-,TRBV28
TGTGCCAGCCGGGACTATACCTTCACAGATACGCAGTATTTT,CASRDYTFTDTQYF,TRBJ2-3,14,TRBD2,-,TRBV27
TGTGCCAGCAGCTTCGGTCAGGCCAGGGGCGAGCAGTACTTC,CASSFGQARGEQYF,TRBJ2-7,14,-,-,TRBV7-9
TGCGCCAGCAGGGGGTCTCTCTTTTCGGACTATGGCTACACCTTC,CASRGSLFSDYGYTF,TRBJ1-2,15,-,-,TRBV5-1
TGTGCCAGCAGCTCAGCAGAAACAACTAATGAAAAACTGTTTTTT,CASSSAETTNEKLFF,TRBJ1-4,15,-,-,TRBV5-4
TGCGCCAGCAGCTTGAAACGTAGCACTAGCACAGATACGCAGTATTTT,CASSLKRSTSTDTQYF,TRBJ2-3,16,-,-,TRBV5-1
TGTGCCAGCAGCTTAGTTACGAGGGTCCACGAGCAGTACTTC,CASSLVTRVHEQYF,TRBJ2-7,14,-,-,TRBV7-9
TGTGCCAGCAGCTTCAAGACAGGGTCACTCTACAATGAGCAGTTCTTC,CASSFKTGSLYNEQFF,TRBJ2-1,16,TRBD1,-,TRBV11-2
TGTGCCAGCAGTGGTTCTTTTCCCCTAGCGGATAATATGTCCCAGTACTTC,CASSGSFPLADNMSQYF,TRBJ2-5,17,TRBD2,-,TRBV2
TGCGCCAGCAGGTTGAGGGGGCTCCGCCAAGAGACCCAGTACTTC,CASRLRGLRQETQYF,TRBJ2-5,15,TRBD1,-,TRBV5-1
TGTGCCAGCAGTCCCCCTGTAGCGGGAGGGGTCAATGAGCAGTTCTTC,CASSPPVAGGVNEQFF,TRBJ2-1,16,TRBD2,-,TRBV28
TGTGCCAGCAGCTTAGGCCTTAAAGACAGGATTTACGAGCAGTACTTC,CASSLGLKDRIYEQYF,TRBJ2-7,16,-,-,TRBV7-2
TGTGCCACCAGCAGAGATTATGAGGGGCTTTCTGGGGCCAACGTCCTGACTTTC,CATSRDYEGLSGANVLTF,TRBJ2-6,18,-,-,TRBV15
TGTGCCAGTCAGGGGCAGGGAGAGGGTCAGCCCCAGCATTTT,CASQGQGEGQPQHF,TRBJ1-5,14,-,-,TRBV19
TGTGCCTGGAGTGGCGGACGCTACGAGCAGTACTTC,CAWSGGRYEQYF,TRBJ2-7,12,-,-,TRBV30
TGCGCCAGCAGTCAATCGACCGGGACAGGGATAGGAGATACGCAGTATTTT,CASSQSTGTGIGDTQYF,TRBJ2-3,17,TRBD1,-,TRBV23-1
TGCGCCAGCAGCTTGTGGGGCGGGACTGAAGCTTTCTTT,CASSLWGGTEAFF,TRBJ1-1,13,-,few,TRBV5-1
TGTGCCACCTCGGACTCGGGACAGGGGGTAAATGACTATGGCTACACCTTC,CATSDSGQGVNDYGYTF,TRBJ1-2,17,TRBD1,-,TRBV19
TGCGCCAGCAGCCACAGCCAAGGAGCGGGAGGGCGAGAGACCCAGTACTTC,CASSHSQGAGGRETQYF,TRBJ2-5,17,TRBD2,-,TRBV5-1
TGTGCCAGCAGCTCCCTCATGGGGAATGAGCAGTTCTTC,CASSSLMGNEQFF,TRBJ2-1,13,-,-,TRBV7-8
TGTGCCAGTCGTTTGGGAGGGAACACCGGGGAGCTGTTTTTT,CASRLGGNTGELFF,TRBJ2-2,14,-,-,TRBV19
TGTGCCAGTAAAGATGGCGGGAGGGCCAAAGATGAGCAGTTCTTC,CASKDGGRAKDEQFF,TRBJ2-1,15,TRBD2,-,TRBV19
TGTGCCAGCAGGGACCAACAGGGGGCCTCGGAAGCTTTCTTT,CASRDQQGASEAFF,TRBJ1-1,14,TRBD1,once,TRBV6-1
TGTGCCAGTTCCAGCCGAGAAGTCTATGGCTACACCTTC,CASSSREVYGYTF,TRBJ1-2,13,-,-,TRBV19
TGTGCCAGCAGTGAACTAGCGGACACCGGGGAGCTGTTTTTT,CASSELADTGELFF,TRBJ2-2,14,TRBD2,many,TRBV6-1
TGTGCCAGCAGCTTGAGTGCCCGGGATCGGGAGCTGTTTTTT,CASSLSARDRELFF,TRBJ2-2,14,-,-,TRBV5-6
TGTGCCAGCAGCTTGAAGTCCTACGAGCAGTACTTC,CASSLKSYEQYF,TRBJ2-7,12,-,-,TRBV7-9
TGTGCCAGCAGCCAAGAAGGGACTAGCGGCTACAATGAGCAGTTCTTC,CASSQEGTSGYNEQFF,TRBJ2-1,16,TRBD2,-,TRBV4-2
TGTGCCAGTAGTTCAACGACTAGCGGGAAATACAATGAGCAGTTCTTC,CASSSTTSGKYNEQFF,TRBJ2-1,16,TRBD2,-,TRBV19
TGTGCCAGCAGCTTAGATGGTCACGGGACAATGGGCTACACCTTC,CASSLDGHGTMGYTF,TRBJ1-2,15,-,-,TRBV11-2
TGTGCCAGCAGCCAAGACATTAATAATTCACCCCTCCACTTT,CASSQDINNSPLHF,TRBJ1-6,14,-,-,TRBV4-2
TGTGCCAGCAGTTCTCGGACGGGGGCAGGGGAAAAACTGTTTTTT,CASSSRTGAGEKLFF,TRBJ1-4,15,-,-,TRBV28
TGTGCCAGCAGCCAAGATCGGACCAGGGAGAGGTATGGCTACACCTTC,CASSQDRTRERYGYTF,TRBJ1-2,16,-,-,TRBV4-2